This T cell receptor (beta chain) was recovered during a study of T cells in Graves' hyperthyroidism and ophthalmopathy. About the study: It was at initial diagnosis, before any treatment, that peripheral blood was collected. Study-wide points: Researchers report that a 13 V-J model separated ophthalmopathy from stable hyperthyroidism.

Trimming pared 0 bases from V and 7 bases from J, leaving 6 bases between. There are 12 residues in the CDR3. The germline V gene has CDR1 KGHSH and CDR2 LQKENI. Amplification of TCR beta CDR3 regions was performed using RNA transcripts as template. An initial round of RT-PCR targeting the TCR CDR3 relied on the HTBI primer set. Using its own MiXCR run on the multiplex PCR reads, TCRdb lists one record per CDR3 protein. The sample has around 690,000 distinct CDR3 sequences, about 18% seen once. This clonotype was counted many times. Its target is unknown. The receptor was derived from a man aged 50-59 years with Graves' hyperthyroidism. The chain recombines TRBV18 with TRBJ1-1; no reliable D call. The sample consisted of blood. CDR3 coding DNA: TGTGCCAGCTCACCACCGGAGGGTGAAGCTTTCTTT. As protein: CASSPPEGEAFF.